This T cell receptor beta chain was identified during a study of blood T cell repertoires in COVID-19. Study in general: PBMCs, B-cell-depleted T cells, or T cells were the source of the cDNA or gDNA that made up the material.

Here immunoSEQ multiplex PCR was the method, and the copy in TCRdb shows in-frame clones only, minus some. The sample yields about 210,000 clones, roughly 79% seen once. The V segment lost 6 bases and the J segment 3 bases; nucleotides outside the gene matches: 7. The CDR3 has 16 amino acids. Per the germline V gene, CDR1 is LGHDT and CDR2 is YNNKEL (reference sequence). Participant reports of clinical history set cohort assignment. The receptor was derived from a woman in her forties or fifties with acute COVID-19. Sequenced input: PBMCs or T cells enriched from blood (not recorded which). This sequence joins TRBV3-1 (or the pseudogene TRBV3-2) and TRBJ2-6; TRBD1 aligns across 8 bases. CDR3 sequence: CASRRQGSDGANVLTF. The DNA of the CDR3 is TGTGCCAGCAGACGACAGGGGAGTGATGGGGCCAACGTCCTGACTTTC.